This T cell receptor (beta chain) came from a study of human T cells and chemical hapten exposure (dated by TCRdb to the early 2020s). With regard to the full study: The libraries were sequenced as a pool, and the TCR yield per sample differed mostly because of small variations in library volumes within the pool. Peripheral blood TCR repertoire changes were tracked in vivo in alopecia patients during primary and secondary sensitization to the hapten diphenylcyclopropenone (DPC). For every blood RNA sample, sequencing covered both the TCR alpha and TCR beta chains.

Libraries came from 5' RACE. The listed sequencing device is Illumina MiSeq. During library preparation, unique molecular identifiers were attached to individual cDNA molecules so that TCRs could be counted quantitatively and reproducibly. The paper's processing steps were these. The median number of TCRs per sample was some 100,000, ranging from about 20,000 to 700,000. V, J and CDR3 annotation of the TCR reads was carried out using the Decombinator software suite. For PS versus PT1 abundance plots, all samples were subsampled to the same number of TCRs (28,000). TCRs were defined as expanded if absent before sensitization and observed at least eight times at the 2-week time point. TCRdb reprocessed the public reads (quality trimming at Q25 with fastp, clone calling with MiXCR) and kept in-frame beta chains. Each CDR3 protein gets just one entry, which takes the most common genes and DNA from the rows behind it. The authors' filters were not applied to this entry. The sample records some 150,000 distinct CDR3 sequences, 3.5% to 5% of which are singletons. Approximately 1.3% of the sample is held by the ten biggest clonotypes.

Total RNA was extracted from unfractionated whole blood that had been collected in Tempus Blood RNA tubes. About 5 healthy volunteers were used as TCR sequencing controls and were bled at day 0, 2 weeks and 6 weeks. Summary of the overall study and its limitations: After repeated subsampling, the strength of the expansion versus patch-test correlation and the threshold at which it became significant changed. DPC sensitization did not change how many TCRs were above 1 in 1000 frequency, and no evidence was found of alterations in global repertoire structure.

A distance of 14 bases separates the germline ends of V and J, which lose 6 bases and 0 bases respectively. The germline V gene specifies MDHEN as CDR1 and SYDVKM as CDR2. The CDR3 measures 15 amino acids from cysteine to phenylalanine. Only the CDR3 region is kept as DNA, spanning 45 bases read in frame from base 1. Ten or more counts support this clonotype. Its antigen specificity is not known. Base qualities are not provided; no much larger clone lies one nucleotide away. Recombination joined TRBV28 with TRBJ1-1, and possibly TRBD1, on 6 matching bases. This sequence was found in a female donor in good health. Here the CDR3 is given as CASRPPTGLNTEAFF. The DNA is TGTGCCAGCAGGCCACCGACAGGTCTGAACACTGAAGCTTTCTTT. When the CDR3 is completed using the reference TRBV28 and TRBJ1-1 genes on either side, the full variable domain is DVKVTQSSRYLVKRTGEKVFLECVQDMDHENMFWYRQDPGLGLRLIYFSYDVKMKEKGDIPEGYSVSREKKERFSLILESASTNQTSMYLCASRPPTGLNTEAFFGQGTRLTVV.